This paragraph reports one T cell receptor beta chain. This clonotype was detected ten times or more. This receptor's antigen is unknown. It has no much larger one-base neighbor in the sample; base qualities were not kept. Relative to germline, V is 0 bases shorter and J is 1 base shorter, with 7 bases between their ends. The germline V gene sets CDR1 to SGDLS and CDR2 to YYNGEE. The CDR3 starts with the cysteine, ends with the phenylalanine, and has 14 residues. CDR3 DNA only is kept here, 42 bases in frame from base 1. The receptor library was made with PCR. The instrument given in TCRdb is Illumina HiSeq 2500. To reduce PCR and sequencing biases, unique molecular identifiers were built into the TCR beta cDNA libraries. Roughly 0.5 million cDNA molecules were obtained per 1 to 10 million input T cells, so each molecule approximated one T cell. The same protocol used for the earlier healthy control dataset was applied to prepare and sequence the patient libraries. Samples belonging to the same batch were prepared together, multiplexed and sequenced on a shared HiSeq lane. Per the source publication's procedure: Raw barcoded reads were processed with MIGEC, and single-read molecular identifier groups were discarded before consensus assembly and CDR3 extraction. VDJtools was used for post-analysis of the clonotype tables, with diversity normalized by down-sampling every dataset to the smallest sample size. In repertoire overlap clustering, CDR3 amino acid sequences, but not nucleotide sequences, were matched to correct batch-related cross-sample contamination. TCRdb applied fastp at Q25 and MiXCR to the public reads, then kept only in-frame beta chains. Each record represents a unique CDR3 protein, reported with the most common genes and DNA among its rows. The V and J calls were determined by TCRdb, not by the authors. The sample data list fewer than 850,000 distinct CDR3 sequences, and 25% to 30% of these were observed just once. The ten largest make up more than 0.45% of the sample.

The data are from a study of post-analysis software for immune sequencing data (dated by TCRdb to between 2014 and 2017). At the level of the whole study: Relapsing-remitting, secondary progressive and progressive-relapsing multiple sclerosis were recorded as disease courses, and subtype annotation was lacking for some patients. A subset of samples was prepared in parallel using single-end sample barcoding, then pooled and co-amplified after Illumina adapter ligation. The multiple sclerosis patient repertoires were compared with approximately 11 previously published healthy control repertoires from donors aged roughly 6 to 27 years.

To demonstrate the VDJtools post-analysis software, TCR beta repertoires were profiled from the peripheral blood of more than ten young patients with multiple sclerosis. The patients with multiple sclerosis were children and adolescents between about 6 and 17 years of age. On the study overall, not on this receptor specifically: The multiple sclerosis patient group was slightly younger than the control group. Compared with controls, multiple sclerosis patients had significantly lower normalized Chao1 diversity, a finding suggesting substantial peripheral T-cell clonal expansion. Roughly 5 TRBV segments, including TRBV5-6, TRBV5-1 and TRBV20-1, were significantly more frequent in patients than controls. Direct clustering with F measure revealed strong co-clustering of samples prepared in the same batch, which led to a batch-effect correction.

The sequence was obtained from a girl between 5 and 17 years old with multiple sclerosis. Recombination joined TRBV9 with TRBJ1-2, with no confident D gene call. Sequences were obtained from blood. This receptor carries the CDR3 CASSVGGDNYGYTF. The DNA sequence is given as TGTGCCAGCAGCGTAGGTGGGGATAACTATGGCTACACCTTC.